This T cell receptor beta chain was observed in a study of blood T cells in healthy people across ages. Notes on the study in general: Getting older went along with TCR beta diversity per million T cells dropping roughly linearly.

The study recruited healthy Caucasian donors from Russia who were aged roughly 6 to 95. Extracted total RNA amounted to at least 5.5 micrograms for each sample. As concerns this clonotype: Its specificity is not known.

Primed by a sample-barcoded 5' primer and a J-beta primer mix, a second PCR proceeded for about 6 to 11 cycles. TCRdb re-called the 5' RACE reads through MiXCR, storing one row per CDR3 protein. Found here are under 850,000 distinct CDR3 sequences, around 36% of them singletons; the top ten hold 13%. The CDR3 is 13 residues long. Germline CDR1 and CDR2: ENHRY and SYGVKD. The trim removed 6 bases at V and 4 bases at J, leaving 2 bases unmatched. This sequence joins TRBV10-3 and TRBJ2-2, with 7 positions matching TRBD1. The clonotype originates from a man younger than 35 in good health. Sequencing input: blood. The CDR3 spells CAISDRATGELFF. Written as DNA, the CDR3 is TGTGCCATCAGCGACAGGGCCACCGGGGAGCTGTTTTTT.